The rows below give T cell receptor beta chains drawn from one sample of a study of T cell repertoires in cytomegalovirus infection. TCRdb used MiXCR to reprocess the reads, holding one entry per CDR3 protein. Of about 340,000 distinct CDR3 sequences in the sample, about 28% were seen once. Antigens of these TCRs are unknown. Specimen: cultured PBMCs, collected from culture after CMV antigen stimulation. The receptors shown here come from a human donor in good health (CMV status not recorded). Some clones in this sample may be carry-over from other donors' samples. Each CDR3 is given with its conserved first and last residue. D genes are given only for firm matches. Not every row has a clone size; where given, it reads once, few, many or a size class.

>TRBJ2-6|.|many|TRBV7-8
TGTGCCAGCAGCTTAACAGTCCACCTCTCGAACGTCCTGACTTTC
CASSLTVHLSNVLTF
>TRBJ2-7|.|.|TRBV19
TGTGCCAGTAGTACCGGGACGGATTCCTACGAGCAGTACTTC
CASSTGTDSYEQYF
>TRBJ2-1|.|few|TRBV20-1
TGCAGTGCTAGAGGTGACCAGGGGAGGTTCTTC
CSARGDQGRFF
>TRBJ2-5|TRBD1|.|TRBV11-2
TGTGCCAGCAGCCCATTTTGGGACAGGGGGCGAGAGACCCAGTACTTC
CASSPFWDRGRETQYF
>TRBJ1-5|.|.|TRBV6-1
TGTGCCAGCAGTGGGCCCTCGGATAGCAATCAGCCCCAGCATTTT
CASSGPSDSNQPQHF
>TRBJ1-2|TRBD1|.|TRBV7-9
TGTGCCAGCAGCCCTGGACAGGGGGCTGATAGCTATGGCTACACCTTC
CASSPGQGADSYGYTF
>TRBJ1-3|.|few|TRBV7-6
TGTGCCAGCAGCTTAGGCATTGCCGGAAACACCATATATTTT
CASSLGIAGNTIYF
>TRBJ2-7|.|few|TRBV29-1
TGCAGCGTTGCCCAGGGACTCCTGGAGGCCTACGAGCAGTACTTC
CSVAQGLLEAYEQYF
>TRBJ2-1|.|.|TRBV29-1
TGCAGCGTTGAGCTAGCTTCTTACAATGAGCAGTTCTTC
CSVELASYNEQFF
>TRBJ1-1|.|.|TRBV30
TGTGCCTGGAGTCCCGGCGGGAACACTGAAGCTTTCTTT
CAWSPGGNTEAFF
>TRBJ1-5|.|few|TRBV7-6
TGTGCCAGCAGCCGGGACACCCGTGCGCCCCAGCATTTT
CASSRDTRAPQHF
>TRBJ2-2|.|.|TRBV20-1
TGCAGTGCTATGGAAGCGGGGAACACCGGGGAGCTGTTTTTT
CSAMEAGNTGELFF
>TRBJ2-1|.|.|TRBV18
TGTGCCAGCTCACCTGGGCCTAGCGAGACCTTAAGCTCCTACAATGAGCAGTTCTTC
CASSPGPSETLSSYNEQFF
>TRBJ1-2|TRBD1|many|TRBV6-1
TGTGCCAGCTGCCGGGACAGGGGGCCCTACAACTATGGCTACACCTTC
CASCRDRGPYNYGYTF
>TRBJ1-5|TRBD1|.|TRBV28
TGTGCCAGCAGTCGGACAGGTAGGGGCAATCAGCCCCAGCATTTT
CASSRTGRGNQPQHF
>TRBJ2-7|TRBD2|few|TRBV19
TGTGCCAGTAGTATAGAGGGGACTAGCGCCTCCTACGAGCAGTACTTC
CASSIEGTSASYEQYF
>TRBJ2-1|TRBD1|.|TRBV15
TGTGCCACCAGCCTCCGGGACAGGGGAGGAAATGAGCAGTTCTTC
CATSLRDRGGNEQFF
>TRBJ1-2|.|few|TRBV29-1
TGCAGCGTTGTCGGCCCCGTGGATGGCTACACCTTC
CSVVGPVDGYTF
>TRBJ2-1|TRBD2|.|TRBV20-1
TGCAGTGCCACGTTTGATCGGGGAGGGCGGGGGAATGAGCAGTTCTTC
CSATFDRGGRGNEQFF
>TRBJ2-3|TRBD2|many|TRBV7-2
TGTGCCAGCAGCCGGCGGACTAGCGGCGGCACAGATACGCAGTATTTT
CASSRRTSGGTDTQYF
>TRBJ1-1|.|few|TRBV6-1
TGTGCCAGCAGATTGACAAAGAACACTGAAGCTTTCTTT
CASRLTKNTEAFF
>TRBJ2-1|TRBD2|.|TRBV27
TGTGCCAGCAGGGCTAGCGGGGGCCTCTACAATGAGCAGTTCTTC
CASRASGGLYNEQFF
>TRBJ2-2|TRBD2|.|TRBV20-1
TGCAGTGCTAGAGATGCTGGCGGGAGAGACACCGGGGAGCTGTTTTTT
CSARDAGGRDTGELFF
>TRBJ1-5|.|.|TRBV7-2
TGTGCCAGCAGGGCGGACGGGCCCCAGCATTTT
CASRADGPQHF
>TRBJ2-1|TRBD1|.|TRBV5-3
TGTGCCAGCAGCTTGGGACAGCGCTACAATGAGCAGTTCTTC
CASSLGQRYNEQFF
>TRBJ1-4|.|.|TRBV7-2
TGTGCCAGCAGCTTATTGTCAGGGGATGAAAAACTGTTTTTT
CASSLLSGDEKLFF
>TRBJ2-1|.|.|TRBV2
TGTGCCAGCAGTCCCCTCGGGGAGCAGTTCTTC
CASSPLGEQFF
>TRBJ1-5|TRBD1|.|TRBV6-1
TGTGCCAGCAGCCGGTCGGACAGGGATCATCAGCCCCAGCATTTT
CASSRSDRDHQPQHF
>TRBJ2-2|TRBD2|.|TRBV7-2
TGTGCCAGCAGCAGTAGCGGGGCCAACACCGGGGAGCTGTTTTTT
CASSSSGANTGELFF
>TRBJ1-2|TRBD1|.|TRBV28
TGTGCCAGCAGGAGCAGGGGGGACTATGGCTACACCTTC
CASRSRGDYGYTF
>TRBJ2-5|TRBD2|.|TRBV4-2
TGTGCCAGCAGCCAGGACCTCCGGGGAGGGGAAGAGACCCAGTACTTC
CASSQDLRGGEETQYF
>TRBJ1-2|.|.|TRBV4-2
TGTGCCAGCAGCCAAGATCGGTCGGGAGGCCCAAACGGCTATGGCTACACCTTC
CASSQDRSGGPNGYGYTF
>TRBJ2-4|.|.|TRBV18
TGTGCCAGCTCACCACCGCAGACTCCCAAAAACATTCAGTACTTC
CASSPPQTPKNIQYF
>TRBJ2-5|.|.|TRBV18
TGTGCCAGCTCACCAAGTGAGGGCAGCCAAGAGACCCAGTACTTC
CASSPSEGSQETQYF
>TRBJ1-6|.|once|TRBV14
TGTGCCAGCAGCCTCAGAGGCGCGGACATCGCTTTTTTAAATTCACCCCTCCACTTT
CASSLRGADIAFLNSPLHF
>TRBJ1-1|TRBD1|few|TRBV7-9
TGTGTATCCGGGACAGGGGGCCAGGAAGCTTTCTTT
CVSGTGGQEAFF
>TRBJ2-7|.|many|TRBV7-3
TGTGCCAGCAGCGCGGACACTCTCTACGAGCAGTACTTC
CASSADTLYEQYF
>TRBJ1-5|.|.|TRBV19
TGTGCCAGTGACTCTGGGGGGGGTCAGCCCCAGCATTTT
CASDSGGGQPQHF
>TRBJ1-3|.|.|TRBV6-6
TGTGCCAGCAGTTACTCCGGGACGCCTCGCTCTGGAAACACCATATATTTT
CASSYSGTPRSGNTIYF
>TRBJ2-1|.|few|TRBV7-9
TGTGCCAGCAGCCCCCAGACCTACAATGAGCAGTTCTTC
CASSPQTYNEQFF
>TRBJ1-5|.|.|TRBV3-1
TGTGCCAGCAGCCAAGTTGGGGCTCAGCCCCAGCATTTT
CASSQVGAQPQHF
>TRBJ1-2|TRBD1|.|TRBV7-3
TGTGCCAGCAGCTTGGACAGGGCGAGGGGCTACACCTTC
CASSLDRARGYTF
>TRBJ1-6|TRBD1|few|TRBV6-6
TGTGCCAGCAGACTCGGGACAGGGCAAAATTCACCCCTCCACTTT
CASRLGTGQNSPLHF
>TRBJ2-4|.|many|TRBV28
TGTGCCAGCAGTTTCCCACCGAGACAGCTCTCCAAAAACATTCAGTACTTC
CASSFPPRQLSKNIQYF
>TRBJ1-3|.|.|TRBV5-1
TGCGCCAGCAGCTTGGCTGGAACAGGGCTTGGAAACACCATATATTTT
CASSLAGTGLGNTIYF
>TRBJ1-3|.|few|TRBV7-9
TGTGCCAGCAGTTCGGACTTTATCTCTGGAAACACCATATATTTT
CASSSDFISGNTIYF
>TRBJ1-6|.|once|TRBV4-2
TGTGCCAGCAGCCTCGAAGGGGAGGGTCATTCACCCCTCCACTTT
CASSLEGEGHSPLHF
>TRBJ2-1|.|.|TRBV7-3
TGTGCCAGCAGCCCCACCGGGCCCCATGGGCAGTTCTTC
CASSPTGPHGQFF
>TRBJ2-7|.|many|TRBV14
TGTGCCAGCGTCTCCTACGAGCAGTACTTC
CASVSYEQYF
>TRBJ1-1|.|.|TRBV5-1
TGCGCCAGCAGCCCCCAGGTTTTAGCTGAAGCTTTCTTT
CASSPQVLAEAFF
>TRBJ1-2|.|.|TRBV20-1
TGCAGTGCTAGGAGACAGGCACATCGGAATGGCTACACCTTC
CSARRQAHRNGYTF
>TRBJ2-7|TRBD2|.|TRBV18
TGTGCCAGCTCACCAGGACTAGCAGCCGAGCAGTACTTC
CASSPGLAAEQYF